These 27 T cell receptor beta chains originate from one sample sequenced in a study of T-cell reconstitution after alpha-beta-depleted transplantation in children. The TCRbeta library incorporated unique molecular identifiers. TCRdb itself ran the PCR reads through MiXCR, one entry per CDR3 protein. The sample holds around 450,000 distinct CDR3 sequences, roughly two fifths seen once. The sample here was PBMCs, taken before TCRalphabeta/CD19-depleted stem cell transplant. The receptors were gathered from a girl aged 2 to 9 with aplastic anemia, due to receive a stem cell transplant.

The chain uses TRBV20-1 and TRBJ2-3; a weak D match, TRBD2 (7 bases). Germline loops: CDR1 DFQATT, CDR2 SNEGSKA (reference sequence). This CDR3 has 18 residues. V lost 4 bases and J 10 bases, leaving 33 bases between the germline ends. The CDR3 sequence is CSATPLQSEGGNVWAQYF. In DNA, the CDR3 is TGCAGTGCTACTCCACTCCAATCTGAGGGGGGGAACGTTTGGGCGCAGTATTTT.

This clonotype was detected ten times or more. The chain couples TRBV25-1 to TRBJ1-1; D possibly corresponds to TRBD1 (5 bases). Looked up from germline, CDR1 is MGHDK and CDR2 is SYGVNS. V was trimmed by 4 bases and J by 8 bases, leaving 20 bases between them. CDR3 length equals 15 residues. Here the CDR3 DNA reads TGTGCCAGCAGTGCCCCGGGACTACGACGGAAAGAAGCTTTCTTT. It translates to CASSAPGLRRKEAFF.

The chain recombines TRBV7-9 with TRBJ2-7; 9 bases match TRBD2. Germline-derived CDR1 and CDR2 are SEHNR and FQNEAQ (reference sequence). This CDR3 region has 15 residues. Trimming took 5 bases from V and 3 from J; bases not matched to a gene: 8. The CDR3 DNA sequence: TGTGCCAGCAGCCCTTCCCTAGCGGGGTTCTACGAGCAGTACTTC. As protein: CASSPSLAGFYEQYF.

The sample holds many counts of this clonotype. This chain joins TRBV25-1 and TRBJ2-1; 12 nucleotides align to TRBD2. Losses at the gene ends were 3 bases for V and 0 bases for J; bases not matched to a gene: 9. This CDR3 contains 19 residues. CDR1 is MGHDK, CDR2 SYGVNS, per germline. The CDR3 here is CASSDGLAGFESSYNEQFF. Written as DNA, the CDR3 is TGTGCCAGCAGTGATGGACTAGCGGGATTCGAGAGCTCCTACAATGAGCAGTTCTTC.

The V gene is TRBV3-1, the J gene TRBJ2-7; D call uncertain. The germline V gene has CDR1 LGHDT and CDR2 YNNKEL (reference sequence). This CDR3 is built from 15 residues. With 2 bases removed from V and 0 bases from J, the gap between germline ends came to 11 bases. The CDR3 nucleotides are TGTGCCAGCAGCCAACGGTGGACCCCCTCCTACGAGCAGTACTTC. Protein product: CASSQRWTPSYEQYF.

The V gene is TRBV5-8, the J gene TRBJ1-6, with 10 nucleotides matching TRBD1. CDR3 length: 15 residues. Germline V gives CDR1 SGHTS, CDR2 YDEGEE. Losses at the gene ends were 0 bases for V and 9 bases for J; bases not matched to a gene: 3. CDR3 sequence (DNA): TGTGCCAGCAGCTTGGACGGGACAGGGGTTTCACCCCTCCACTTT. Encoded protein: CASSLDGTGVSPLHF.

The rearrangement joins TRBV2 to TRBJ2-2, with D tentatively TRBD1 or TRBD2 (7 bases each). Looked up from germline, CDR1 is SNHLY and CDR2 is FYNNEI. Trimming left V 3 bases short and J 4 bases short, with 21 bases between. There are 18 residues in the CDR3. This chain's CDR3 is CASSDGTAGIAGTGELFF. The DNA of the CDR3 is TGTGCCAGCAGTGACGGGACAGCGGGAATAGCGGGCACCGGGGAGCTGTTTTTT.

The V and J genes are TRBV29-1 and TRBJ2-1, with a possible D match to TRBD1 (6 bases). Trimming took 5 bases from V and 0 from J, leaving 20 bases between them. This CDR3 contains 17 residues. Germline values: CDR1 SQVTM, CDR2 ANQGSEA. CDR3 DNA sequence: TGCAGCGTTTCTGGGACAATCGCACGGAGCTCCTACAATGAGCAGTTCTTC. Protein sequence: CSVSGTIARSSYNEQFF.

The chain carries TRBV18 and TRBJ2-7; 7 nucleotides align to TRBD2. The ends lost 0 bases at V and 7 bases at J; junction bases unmatched: 0. The CDR3 totals 12 residues. From germline, CDR1 is KGHSH and CDR2 LQKENI. The DNA for the CDR3 is TGTGCCAGCTCACCACCGGGGGGGGAGCAGTACTTC. This codes for CASSPPGGEQYF.

This clonotype showed up many times. The CDR3 reads CASSFRSGRGNEQFF. Written as DNA, the CDR3 is TGTGCCAGCAGCTTTCGCAGCGGGAGGGGCAATGAGCAGTTCTTC. The chain joins TRBV7-9 to TRBJ2-1, with TRBD2 matching over 10 bases. After removal of 3 bases from V and 6 bases from J, the junction contained 5 bases not matched to a gene. This CDR3 has 15 residues. Germline V CDR1 and CDR2: SEHNR, FQNEAQ (reference sequence).

This sequence joins TRBV12-3 or TRBV12-4 and TRBJ2-7; 7 bases agree with TRBD2. The length of the CDR3 is 15 residues. Trimming at V came to 3 bases and at J to 0 bases, leaving 5 bases not matched to a gene. CDR3 residues: CASSLSGAGSYEQYF. Written as DNA, the CDR3 is TGTGCCAGCAGTTTGAGCGGGGCAGGCTCCTACGAGCAGTACTTC.

This rearrangement joins TRBV7-6 to TRBJ2-1; 10 bases are a match to TRBD1. Per the germline V gene, CDR1 is SGHVS and CDR2 is FNYEAQ. Trimming at V came to 4 bases and at J to 4 bases, leaving 4 bases not matched to a gene. The CDR3 runs 15 residues. CDR3 amino acids: CASSWTGGVYNEQFF. The CDR3 DNA reads TGTGCCAGCAGCTGGACAGGGGGTGTATACAATGAGCAGTTCTTC.

This rearrangement joins TRBV7-8 to TRBJ1-2; 7 nucleotides align to TRBD1. J was trimmed by 4 bases and V by 1 base; bases with no gene match: 3. CDR1 SGHVS and CDR2 FQNEAQ come from the germline V gene. The CDR3 is 14 amino acids. CDR3 nucleotide sequence: TGTGCCAGCAGCTTAGTGGCAGGGGGCTATGGCTACACCTTC. It yields the protein CASSLVAGGYGYTF.

The chain employs TRBV12-3 or TRBV12-4 and TRBJ1-3; the D gene is possibly TRBD1 (6 bases). This CDR3 is built from 16 residues. Trimming pared 6 bases from V and 0 bases from J, leaving 15 bases between. This CDR3 is CASRKTGSSSGNTIYF. The CDR3 DNA follows: TGTGCCAGCAGAAAAACAGGGTCGAGCTCTGGAAACACCATATATTTT.

This clonotype was seen more than once but under ten times. The chain is built from TRBV18 and TRBJ2-1; 11 bases map to TRBD2. The CDR3 length is 14 residues. Per the germline V gene, CDR1 is KGHSH and CDR2 is LQKENI. V dropped 0 bases and J dropped 8; count of bases not matched to a gene: 0. The CDR3 nucleotides are TGTGCCAGCTCACCACCGGGACTAGCGGATGAGCAGTTCTTC. Translating gives CASSPPGLADEQFF.

The rearrangement joins TRBV3-1 to TRBJ2-1; the match to TRBD2 covers 10 bases. Germline lookup yields CDR1 LGHDT and CDR2 YNNKEL (reference sequence). This CDR3 has 17 amino acids. J gave up 7 bases and V 4 bases, and 13 bases lay outside the gene matches. The CDR3 protein is CASSPRGSGTSANEQFF. CDR3 coding DNA: TGTGCCAGCAGCCCACGGGGATCTGGGACTAGCGCAAATGAGCAGTTCTTC.

This clonotype was detected ten times or more. V gene TRBV24-1 combines with J gene TRBJ2-2; D gene unclear. Germline V gene sequence: CDR1 KGHDR, CDR2 SFDVKD. The V end was cut by 2 bases, the J end by 2 bases, with 11 bases between. There are 16 residues in the CDR3. The CDR3 DNA reads as TGTGCCACCAGTGATTCCGGCCATTCAAACACCGGGGAGCTGTTTTTT. This translates into CATSDSGHSNTGELFF.

This clonotype appeared many times. V and J are TRBV28 and TRBJ2-5; perhaps TRBD1 as D (5 bases). The germline V gene has CDR1 MDHEN and CDR2 SYDVKM. This CDR3 has 11 residues. Trimming pared 8 bases from V and 4 bases from J, leaving 8 bases between. CDR3 sequence reads: CASDGAETQYF. In DNA, the CDR3 is TGTGCCAGCGATGGGGCAGAGACCCAGTACTTC.

A word on this clonotype: A much larger clone sits a single nucleotide away, making a read error possible. The chain recombines TRBV2 with TRBJ2-7; 7 nucleotides agree with TRBD1. This CDR3 contains 12 residues. V dropped 8 bases and J dropped 6; count of bases not matched to a gene: 7. Germline CDR1 and CDR2: SNHLY and FYNNEI. CDR3 protein: CASLGQTGEQYF. The CDR3 nucleotides read TGTGCCAGCTTGGGACAGACGGGCGAGCAGTACTTC.

This clonotype appeared many times. The chain couples TRBV20-1 to TRBJ1-2; D not certain. Germline assignment: CDR1 DFQATT and CDR2 SNEGSKA (reference sequence). This CDR3 comprises 15 residues. Trimming took 0 bases from V and 0 from J, leaving 11 bases between them. The CDR3 loop is CSARDGRTPNYGYTF. The CDR3 nucleotides are TGCAGTGCTAGAGATGGACGTACCCCTAACTATGGCTACACCTTC.

J is TRBJ2-3 and V is TRBV11-2, with D unclear. The ends were cut back, 7 bases at V and 2 bases at J, with 13 bases in the middle. Germline CDR1 and CDR2: SGHAT and FQNNGV. CDR3 size: 14 residues. The CDR3 DNA reads TGTGCCAGCAACCGACAAGTTACCACAGATACGCAGTATTTT. Amino acids: CASNRQVTTDTQYF.

V and J are TRBV2 and TRBJ2-3; a possible D gene is TRBD2 (5 bases). This CDR3 is 11 amino acids long. V lost 11 bases and J lost 7, with 13 bases in between. Germline CDR1 is SNHLY and CDR2 is FYNNEI. The CDR3, as DNA: TGTGCCTCTCATAGGGAGTATACGCAGTATTTT. Translating it yields CASHREYTQYF.

V is TRBV5-1 and J is TRBJ2-7; D call uncertain. In germline, CDR1 is SGHRS, CDR2 YFSETQ. The CDR3 totals 15 residues. Trimming removed 0 bases from V and 5 bases from J, with 15 bases in between. As DNA, the CDR3 is TGCGCCAGCAGCTTGGCCACTTGGGAAAGGGACGAGCAGTACTTC. Protein sequence: CASSLATWERDEQYF.

The gene calls are TRBV12-3 or TRBV12-4 and TRBJ1-2; tentative D call: TRBD1 (6 bases). The CDR3 covers 16 residues. Trimming took 5 bases from V and 2 from J, leaving 18 bases between them. The CDR3 protein is CASSPYWTALNYGYTF. The CDR3 region has the DNA TGTGCCAGCAGTCCATACTGGACAGCCTTAAACTATGGCTACACCTTC.

The chain has TRBV5-1 and TRBJ2-7; D is perhaps TRBD2 (5 bases). From germline, CDR1 is SGHRS and CDR2 YFSETQ. The CDR3 has 16 amino acids. Trimming took off 0 bases at V and 0 bases at J, with 13 bases between the two ends. The CDR3 DNA is TGCGCCAGCAGCTTGGCCACGGGGTCCCCCTCCTACGAGCAGTACTTC. Protein: CASSLATGSPSYEQYF. The whole variable domain, remainder taken from reference TRBV5-1 and TRBJ2-7, is KAGVTQTPRYLIKTRGQQVTLSCSPISGHRSVSWYQQTPGQGLQFLFEYFSETQRNKGNFPGRFSGRQFSNSRSEMNVSTLELGDSALYLCASSLATGSPSYEQYFGPGTRLTVT.

This clonotype has at least ten counts. This chain connects TRBV7-2 to TRBJ2-3, with 8 bases matching TRBD1. Germline V CDR1 and CDR2: SGHTA, FQGNSA. This CDR3 is 16 amino acids long. The J segment lost 0 bases and the V segment lost 5 bases, leaving 7 bases of the junction unmatched. In nucleotides, the CDR3 is TGTGCCAGCAGCAAAGGACAGGGACCTAGCACAGATACGCAGTATTTT. Its translation: CASSKGQGPSTDTQYF.

This clonotype was seen repeatedly, ten times or more. The chain carries TRBV7-2 and TRBJ1-6, with 7 bases fitting TRBD1. Trimming cost V 5 bases and J 7 bases; bases outside gene matches: 8. The CDR3 spans 15 residues. Germline V CDR1 and CDR2: SGHTA, FQGNSA. CDR3 DNA: TGTGCCAGCAGCCTCCGGGACAGCTGGAATTCACCCCTCCACTTT. This gives the protein CASSLRDSWNSPLHF.